This T cell receptor beta chain was sequenced for a study of T-cell reconstitution after alpha-beta-depleted transplantation in children. Germline V gives CDR1 SGHRS, CDR2 YFSETQ. CDR3 length: 16 amino acids. About this clonotype: An end of the junction does not agree with germline; a read error may underlie this.

Researchers prepared the TCRbeta library using unique molecular identifiers, the study reports. TCRdb reprocessed the PCR reads via MiXCR and lists one record per CDR3 protein. In the table there are about 540,000 distinct CDR3 sequences, around 20% of which are singletons. Sample: PBMCs from the stem cell graft donor, taken from the stem cell graft. The TCR comes from a human donor who donated a stem cell graft to a child with acute lymphoblastic leukemia. The rearrangement joins TRBV5-1 to TRBJ2-1; 7 nucleotides match TRBD1. The CDR3 loop reads CASTFSLGGSYNEQSF. The CDR3 DNA reads TGCGCCAGCACCTTTTCCCTAGGGGGCTCCTACAATGAGCAGTCCTTC.